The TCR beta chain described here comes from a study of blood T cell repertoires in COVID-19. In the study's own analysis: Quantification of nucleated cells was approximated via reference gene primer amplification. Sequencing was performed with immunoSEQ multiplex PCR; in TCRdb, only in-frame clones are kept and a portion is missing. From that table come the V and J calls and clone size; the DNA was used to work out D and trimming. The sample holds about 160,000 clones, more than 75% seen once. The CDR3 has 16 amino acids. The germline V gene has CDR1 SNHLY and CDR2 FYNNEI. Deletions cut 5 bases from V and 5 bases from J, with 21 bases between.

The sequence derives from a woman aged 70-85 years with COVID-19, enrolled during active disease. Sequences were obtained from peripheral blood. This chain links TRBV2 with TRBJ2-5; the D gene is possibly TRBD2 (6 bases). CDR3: CASSSTGGRVGETQYF. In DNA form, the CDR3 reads TGTGCCAGCAGTTCCACTGGGGGGAGAGTGGGGGAGACCCAGTACTTC.